These 30 T cell receptor beta chains share one sample of origin, sequenced in a study of CD8 T cells in Susac syndrome. When the RNA was reverse transcribed, random hexamers were used with an input of 0.5 to 1 ug. TCRdb itself ran the immunoSEQ multiplex PCR reads through MiXCR, one entry per CDR3 protein. The sample contains a few hundred thousand distinct CDR3 sequences, roughly 96% of which appear only once. The sample comprised CD4+ T cells from PBMCs. These receptors all stem from a human donor with multiple sclerosis.

The CDR3 DNA reads as TGTGCCAGCAGCCAAGAGGCTAGCGGGAACCTTCTCACAGATACGCAGTATTTT. Translating it yields CASSQEASGNLLTDTQYF. This chain connects TRBV4-2 to TRBJ2-3, with 9 nucleotides matching TRBD2. The CDR3 is 18 amino acids. The V gene's germline CDR1 is LGHNA and CDR2 YNFKEQ. V dropped 0 bases and J dropped 2; count of bases not matched to a gene: 9.

V and J are TRBV14 and TRBJ1-6, with D possibly TRBD1 on 6 matching bases. V lost 2 bases and J lost 7, with 9 bases in between. CDR1 and CDR2 from the germline V gene are SGHDN and FVKESK. The CDR3 sequence is 14 residues long. The CDR3 spells CASSQFQGNSPLHF. Written as DNA, the CDR3 is TGTGCCAGCAGCCAATTTCAGGGGAATTCACCCCTCCACTTT.

This sequence joins TRBV29-1 and TRBJ2-3; D is uncertain. CDR1 and CDR2 from the germline V gene are SQVTM and ANQGSEA. This CDR3 region has 16 residues. V was trimmed by 3 bases and J by 2 bases, leaving 18 bases between them. The CDR3 nucleotides are TGCAGCGTTGAGTCTGATCCTCCTTACTTCACAGATACGCAGTATTTT. Translated, it gives CSVESDPPYFTDTQYF.

The CDR3 nucleotides read TGTGCCAGCTCGCGGGGGAGACCTTACGAGCAGTACTTC. This encodes CASSRGRPYEQYF. V usage is TRBV6-6 and J usage is TRBJ2-7, with TRBD2 matching over 7 bases. With 8 bases clipped from V and 4 bases from J, the junction kept 8 bases outside the gene matches. The CDR3 runs 13 residues. From germline, CDR1 is MNHNY and CDR2 SVGAGI (reference sequence).

The chain carries TRBV7-2 and TRBJ2-7; 10 nucleotides line up with TRBD2. The CDR3 is 15 amino acids. Germline loops: CDR1 SGHTA, CDR2 FQGNSA. Trimming cost V 3 bases and J 7 bases; bases outside gene matches: 9. The CDR3 DNA follows: TGTGCCAGCAGCTTTCGGGCTAGCGGGGGCGGGGAGCAGTACTTC. This translates into CASSFRASGGGEQYF.

V and J are TRBV2 and TRBJ2-4; D unresolved. From germline, CDR1 is SNHLY and CDR2 FYNNEI. V dropped 2 bases and J dropped 0 bases, with 8 bases sitting between them. This CDR3 contains 15 residues. The CDR3 DNA reads as TGTGCCAGCAGTGAATACCCCCTAGCCAAAAACATTCAGTACTTC. This codes for CASSEYPLAKNIQYF.

This clonotype was found a few times. The chain links TRBV27 to TRBJ2-5, with D perhaps TRBD1 (5 bases). Germline V gives CDR1 MNHEY, CDR2 SMNVEV (reference sequence). V lost 0 bases and J 5 bases, leaving 13 bases between the germline ends. CDR3 length: 15 residues. The CDR3 DNA sequence: TGTGCCAGCAGTTTATCCGGCAGGGCTGGGGAGACCCAGTACTTC. It is translated as CASSLSGRAGETQYF.

V is TRBV14 and J is TRBJ2-3; no clear D. Germline CDR1 SGHDN, CDR2 FVKESK. V lost 4 bases and J lost 6, with 8 bases in between. The CDR3 loop spans 12 amino acids. DNA of the CDR3: TGTGCCAGCAGCCTACAGTCGGATACGCAGTATTTT. Encoded protein: CASSLQSDTQYF.

The chain employs TRBV30 and TRBJ2-7; 7 nucleotides match TRBD2. Germline trimming cut 4 bases from V and 1 base from J; bases unmatched to any gene: 1. The CDR3 runs to 12 residues. The germline V gene has CDR1 GTSNPN and CDR2 SVGIG (reference sequence). The CDR3 DNA reads as TGTGCCTGGACTAGCGGATCCTACGAGCAGTACTTC. Amino acids: CAWTSGSYEQYF.

The chain links TRBV27 to TRBJ2-7, with 7 bases matching TRBD2. Germline V CDR1 and CDR2: MNHEY, SMNVEV (reference sequence). The length of the CDR3 is 17 residues. V lost 3 bases to trimming and J lost 3 bases; unmatched junction nucleotides: 14. The CDR3 protein is CASSFKAGTSHYYEQYF. The CDR3 coding sequence is TGTGCCAGCAGTTTTAAAGCGGGGACCTCACACTACTACGAGCAGTACTTC.

The chain uses TRBV20-1 and TRBJ1-2; D is undetermined. Germline V CDR1 and CDR2: DFQATT, SNEGSKA (reference sequence). There are 12 residues in the CDR3. The CDR3 DNA reads TGCAGGGGGTGGCGATCTAACTATGGCTACACCTTC. This gives the protein CRGWRSNYGYTF.

The chain couples TRBV30 to TRBJ2-7; D is perhaps TRBD2 (6 bases). CDR3 length: 17 residues. Germline V gene lookup returns CDR1 GTSNPN and CDR2 SVGIG (reference sequence). Between the trimmed V and J ends, which lost 3 bases and 0 bases, there was a span of 21 bases. The chain's CDR3 is CAWRKEFAGTSSYEQYF. As DNA, the CDR3 is TGTGCCTGGAGGAAGGAGTTTGCGGGGACGAGCTCCTACGAGCAGTACTTC.

This rearrangement joins TRBV2 to TRBJ2-1; D gene unclear. The CDR3 extends over 15 amino acids. V was pared by 7 bases and J by 0 bases, with 13 bases between. The germline V gene encodes CDR1 SNHLY and CDR2 FYNNEI. In nucleotides, the CDR3 is TGTGCCAGCACTAGGACCAGCAGCTCCTACAATGAGCAGTTCTTC. Encoded protein: CASTRTSSSYNEQFF.

The rearrangement joins TRBV3-1 to TRBJ1-1; D gene uncertain. Per germline, CDR1 LGHDT and CDR2 YNNKEL (reference sequence). The CDR3 has 14 amino acids. Deletions cut 2 bases from V and 3 bases from J, with 10 bases between. CDR3 protein: CASSQSQGYTEAFF. The CDR3 DNA follows: TGTGCCAGCAGCCAATCCCAAGGGTACACTGAAGCTTTCTTT. Full variable domain (outside the CDR3, taken from reference TRBV3-1 and TRBJ1-1): DTAVSQTPKYLVTQMGNDKSIKCEQNLGHDTMYWYKQDSKKFLKIMFSYNNKELIINETVPNRFSPKSPDKAHLNLHINSLELGDSAVYFCASSQSQGYTEAFFGQGTRLTVV.

The V and J genes are TRBV29-1 and TRBJ2-1; a possible D gene is TRBD1 (5 bases). The ends were cut back, 4 bases at V and 8 bases at J, with 9 bases in the middle. Germline V gene lookup returns CDR1 SQVTM and CDR2 ANQGSEA. The CDR3 totals 11 residues. CDR3 loop: CSVVRADEQFF. CDR3 sequence (DNA): TGCAGCGTTGTCAGGGCGGATGAGCAGTTCTTC.

V and J are TRBV9 and TRBJ2-3; D ambiguous. V gave up 5 bases and J gave up 3 bases, with 10 bases separating them. Germline-derived CDR1 and CDR2 are SGDLS and YYNGEE. This CDR3 has 13 residues. In nucleotides, the CDR3 is TGTGCCAGCAGTACGACTGGGACAGATACGCAGTATTTT. Translation gives CASSTTGTDTQYF.

This chain joins TRBV27 and TRBJ2-3; possibly TRBD1 or TRBD2 for D (5 bases each). The CDR3 sequence is 13 residues long. V lost 7 bases and J 8 bases, leaving 16 bases between the germline ends. Per the germline V gene, CDR1 is MNHEY and CDR2 is SMNVEV (reference sequence). The CDR3 DNA is TGTGCCAGCAAGATAAGAGGGCAGGGTACGCAGTATTTT. Its translation is CASKIRGQGTQYF.

The chain uses TRBV29-1 and TRBJ2-1, with D hard to call. Trimming removed 4 bases at V and 7 bases at J, with 20 bases between. Germline V lookup: CDR1 SQVTM, CDR2 ANQGSEA. This CDR3 comprises 15 residues. The chain's CDR3 is CSVAFGLSTGNEQFF. For the CDR3, the DNA is TGCAGCGTTGCTTTTGGGCTGTCGACTGGGAATGAGCAGTTCTTC.

The J gene is TRBJ2-1, the V gene TRBV9, with D perhaps TRBD2 (6 bases). Trimming took off 0 bases at V and 4 bases at J, with 11 bases between the two ends. The germline CDR1 and CDR2 sequences are SGDLS and YYNGEE. CDR3 length: 15 residues. CDR3 DNA sequence: TGTGCCAGCAGCGTAGGAACTAGCATTTACAATGAGCAGTTCTTC. Its protein is CASSVGTSIYNEQFF. The variable domain in full, with the rest retrieved from reference TRBV9 and TRBJ2-1, is DSGVTQTPKHLITATGQRVTLRCSPRSGDLSVYWYQQSLDQGLQFLIQYYNGEERAKGNILERFSAQQFPDLHSELNLSSLELGDSALYFCASSVGTSIYNEQFFGPGTRLTVL.

This rearrangement joins TRBV7-2 to TRBJ2-5, with 8 nucleotides matching TRBD2. J was trimmed by 5 bases and V by 5 bases; bases with no gene match: 10. The CDR3 length is 15 residues. Germline CDR1 and CDR2: SGHTA and FQGNSA. The CDR3 region is CASSVSGVHGETQYF. The CDR3 coding sequence is TGTGCCAGCAGCGTTAGCGGGGTACATGGGGAGACCCAGTACTTC.

The chain has TRBV4-2 and TRBJ2-3; 9 bases fit TRBD1. CDR3 length: 16 residues. After removal of 1 base from V and 5 bases from J, the junction contained 7 bases not matched to a gene. Germline CDR1 is LGHNA and CDR2 is YNFKEQ. Here the CDR3 reads CASSQGPGQGGDTQYF. CDR3 coding DNA: TGTGCCAGCAGCCAAGGGCCGGGACAGGGAGGAGATACGCAGTATTTT.

The V call is TRBV7-3, the J call TRBJ1-1; D is possibly TRBD1 (6 bases). CDR1 is SGHTA, CDR2 FQGTGA, per germline. Between the trimmed V and J ends, which lost 5 bases and 11 bases, there was a span of 18 bases. This CDR3 contains 13 residues. The CDR3 loop is CASSPGDRGVAFF. The CDR3 region has the DNA TGTGCCAGCAGCCCAGGGGACCGAGGTGTCGCTTTCTTT.

The chain carries TRBV15 and TRBJ1-1, with a tentative D call TRBD1 (5 bases). CDR3 length: 16 amino acids. V was cut by 1 base and J by 4 bases, with 16 bases left in between. Germline V lookup: CDR1 LNHNV, CDR2 YYDKDF (reference sequence). The CDR3 spells CATSRAPWVGGTEAFF. The CDR3 DNA is TGTGCCACCAGCAGAGCCCCTTGGGTTGGGGGCACTGAAGCTTTCTTT.

The chain couples TRBV29-1 to TRBJ1-3; D is unclear. Deletions cut 7 bases from V and 2 bases from J, with 15 bases between. The CDR3 runs 14 residues. Germline CDR1 reads SQVTM; CDR2 reads ANQGSEA. As DNA, the CDR3 is TGCAGCGCGAAAGGCGGGGAGGCTGGAAACACCATATATTTT. Translating it yields CSAKGGEAGNTIYF.

The chain combines TRBV25-1 with TRBJ1-1; D is ambiguous. From germline, CDR1 is MGHDK and CDR2 SYGVNS. V was trimmed by 7 bases and J by 0 bases, leaving 6 bases between them. This CDR3 comprises 12 residues. CDR3 sequence: CASNDVNTEAFF. CDR3 nucleotide sequence: TGTGCCAGCAACGATGTGAACACTGAAGCTTTCTTT.

The rearrangement links TRBV24-1 to TRBJ2-3, with D uncertain. The germline V gene encodes CDR1 KGHDR and CDR2 SFDVKD. The CDR3 has 14 amino acids. V was cut by 2 bases and J by 0 bases, with 5 bases left in between. The DNA of the CDR3 is TGTGCCACCAGTGATTCGAGAAGCACAGATACGCAGTATTTT. It encodes CATSDSRSTDTQYF.

V usage is TRBV10-2 and J usage is TRBJ2-5; the D gene is possibly TRBD1 (6 bases). This CDR3 is 12 amino acids long. The germline V gene has CDR1 WSHSY and CDR2 SAAADI. V lost 11 bases and J lost 3, with 13 bases in between. In DNA, the CDR3 is TGCGCCTGTGGCAGGGGTGAAGAGACCCAGTACTTC. This gives the protein CACGRGEETQYF.

This clonotype was recorded only once. The V and J genes are TRBV29-1 and TRBJ2-7; TRBD2 matches 7 bases. Germline V lookup: CDR1 SQVTM, CDR2 ANQGSEA. V shed 3 bases and J 3 bases; nucleotides not matched to a gene: 11. The CDR3 has 15 amino acids. CDR3 DNA sequence: TGCAGCGTTGATCACGGTTCTAGCGGAAGCTACGAGCAGTACTTC. Its protein is CSVDHGSSGSYEQYF.

The CDR3 loop is CAISDAGTGIYGYTF. The CDR3, as DNA: TGTGCCATCAGTGATGCCGGGACAGGGATTTATGGCTACACCTTC. The chain carries TRBV10-3 and TRBJ1-2; TRBD1 aligns across 9 bases. Germline V lookup: CDR1 ENHRY, CDR2 SYGVKD. The CDR3 runs to 15 residues. After removal of 3 bases from V and 5 bases from J, the junction contained 7 bases not matched to a gene.

The chain combines TRBV29-1 with TRBJ2-7; D possibly corresponds to TRBD2 (7 bases). CDR1 and CDR2 (germline): SQVTM, ANQGSEA. CDR3 length: 13 amino acids. Deletions cut 2 bases from V and 5 bases from J, with 13 bases between. The CDR3 protein is CSVESGGSDEQYF. The CDR3 DNA is TGCAGCGTTGAATCGGGGGGCTCGGACGAGCAGTACTTC.